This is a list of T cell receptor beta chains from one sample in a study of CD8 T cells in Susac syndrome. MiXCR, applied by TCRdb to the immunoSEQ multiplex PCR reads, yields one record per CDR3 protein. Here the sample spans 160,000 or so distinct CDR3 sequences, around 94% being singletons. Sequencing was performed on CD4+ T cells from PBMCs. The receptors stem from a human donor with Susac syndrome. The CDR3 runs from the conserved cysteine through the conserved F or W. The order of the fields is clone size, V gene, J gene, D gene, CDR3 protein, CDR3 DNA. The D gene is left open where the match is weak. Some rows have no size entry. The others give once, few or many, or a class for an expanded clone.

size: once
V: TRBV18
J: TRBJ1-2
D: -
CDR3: CASSPSSPRYGYTF
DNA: TGTGCCAGCTCTCCCTCGTCGCCGAGATATGGCTACACCTTC

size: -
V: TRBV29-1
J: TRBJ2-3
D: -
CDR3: CSVEGGLWGTDTQYF
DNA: TGCAGCGTTGAAGGGGGCCTATGGGGCACAGATACGCAGTATTTT

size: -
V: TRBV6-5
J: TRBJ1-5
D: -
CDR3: CASSTHGPNQPQHF
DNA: TGTGCCAGCAGTACCCACGGGCCCAATCAGCCCCAGCATTTT

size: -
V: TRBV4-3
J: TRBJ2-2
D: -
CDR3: CASSNPIANTGELFF
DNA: TGCGCCAGCAGCAATCCCATAGCGAACACCGGGGAGCTGTTTTTT

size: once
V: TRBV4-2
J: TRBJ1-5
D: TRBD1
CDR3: CASSPTGVEADQPQHF
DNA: TGTGCCAGCAGCCCAACAGGGGTGGAAGCGGATCAGCCCCAGCATTTT

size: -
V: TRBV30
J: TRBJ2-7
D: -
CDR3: CAWGHYHYEQYF
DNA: TGTGCCTGGGGGCATTATCACTACGAGCAGTACTTC

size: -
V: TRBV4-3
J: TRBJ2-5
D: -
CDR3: CASSQAEARVPKYF
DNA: TGCGCCAGCAGCCAAGCCGAGGCCCGGGTACCAAAGTACTTC

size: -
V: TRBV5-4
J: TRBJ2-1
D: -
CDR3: CASSLGSETEQFF
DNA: TGTGCCAGCAGCTTGGGTTCGGAGACTGAGCAGTTCTTC

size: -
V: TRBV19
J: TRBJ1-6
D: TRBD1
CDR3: CASNTDRGRSPLHF
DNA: TGTGCCAGTAACACCGACAGGGGGCGGTCACCCCTCCACTTT

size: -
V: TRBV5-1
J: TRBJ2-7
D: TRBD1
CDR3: CASSWTPGQAFYEQYF
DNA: TGCGCCAGCAGCTGGACACCGGGACAGGCCTTTTACGAGCAGTACTTC

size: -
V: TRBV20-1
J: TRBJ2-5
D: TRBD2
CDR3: CSARVAGKETQYF
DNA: TGCAGTGCTAGAGTAGCGGGCAAAGAGACCCAGTACTTC

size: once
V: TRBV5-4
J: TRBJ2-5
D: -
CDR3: CASSPDTTRETQYF
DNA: TGTGCCAGCAGCCCAGACACAACCCGGGAGACCCAGTACTTC

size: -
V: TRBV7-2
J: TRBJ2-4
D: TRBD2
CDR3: CASSFRDSGVTAQYF
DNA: TGTGCCAGCAGCTTCAGGGATAGCGGGGTGACGGCTCAGTACTTC

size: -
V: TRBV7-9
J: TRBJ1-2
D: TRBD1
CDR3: CASQGEGGYTF
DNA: TGTGCCAGCCAGGGGGAGGGAGGCTACACCTTC

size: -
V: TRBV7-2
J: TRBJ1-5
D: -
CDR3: CASGLPLRTQHF
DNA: TGTGCCAGCGGCTTACCCCTTCGAACCCAGCATTTT

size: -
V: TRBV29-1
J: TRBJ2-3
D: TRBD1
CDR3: CSVVKAGGADTQYF
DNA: TGCAGCGTTGTAAAGGCAGGGGGAGCAGATACGCAGTATTTT

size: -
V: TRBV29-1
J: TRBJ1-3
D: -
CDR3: CSVDSGSGNTIYF
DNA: TGCAGCGTTGATTCGGGATCTGGAAACACCATATATTTT

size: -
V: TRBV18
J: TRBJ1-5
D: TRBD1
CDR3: CASRREGAHNQPQHF
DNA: TGTGCCAGCCGACGAGAGGGGGCCCACAATCAGCCCCAGCATTTT

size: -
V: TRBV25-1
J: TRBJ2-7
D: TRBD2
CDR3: CASSDPGLAGTYEQYF
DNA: TGTGCCAGCAGTGATCCCGGACTAGCGGGTACCTACGAGCAGTACTTC

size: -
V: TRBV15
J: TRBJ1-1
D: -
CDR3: CATSRDAMTVSSEAFF
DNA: TGTGCCACCAGCAGAGATGCCATGACAGTTAGCTCTGAAGCTTTCTTT

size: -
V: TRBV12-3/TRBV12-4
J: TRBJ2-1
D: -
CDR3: CASSMDYDNEQFF
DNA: TGTGCCAGCAGTATGGACTATGACAATGAGCAGTTCTTC

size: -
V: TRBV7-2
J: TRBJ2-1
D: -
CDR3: CASSLARGGSYNEQFF
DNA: TGTGCCAGCAGCTTAGCGCGGGGCGGCTCCTACAATGAGCAGTTCTTC

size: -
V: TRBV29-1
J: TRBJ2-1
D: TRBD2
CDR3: CSGQRGGRNEQFF
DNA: TGCAGCGGACAGCGGGGGGGCCGCAATGAGCAGTTCTTC

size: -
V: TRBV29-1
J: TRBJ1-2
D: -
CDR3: CSVSGERYGYTF
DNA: TGCAGCGTCTCAGGGGAGCGCTATGGCTACACCTTC

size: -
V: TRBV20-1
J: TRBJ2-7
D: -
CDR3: CSANPGRRGHEQYF
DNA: TGCAGTGCTAACCCGGGCAGGCGTGGCCACGAGCAGTACTTC

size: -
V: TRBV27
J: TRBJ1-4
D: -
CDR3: CASSPNGGGSNEKLFF
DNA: TGTGCCAGCAGTCCCAACGGAGGGGGGTCTAATGAAAAACTGTTTTTT

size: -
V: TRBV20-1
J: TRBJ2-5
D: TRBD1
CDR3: CSAWTGTEETQYF
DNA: TGCAGTGCTTGGACCGGGACAGAAGAGACCCAGTACTTC

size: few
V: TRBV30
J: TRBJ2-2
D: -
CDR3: CAWSVVATGELFF
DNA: TGTGCCTGGAGTGTGGTGGCCACCGGGGAGCTGTTTTTT

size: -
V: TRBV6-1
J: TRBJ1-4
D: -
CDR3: CASSERGRGEKLFF
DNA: TGTGCCAGCAGTGAAAGAGGGAGGGGCGAAAAACTGTTTTTT

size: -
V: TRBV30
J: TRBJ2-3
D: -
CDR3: CAWTQVGDTQYF
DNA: TGTGCCTGGACCCAGGTGGGGGATACGCAGTATTTT

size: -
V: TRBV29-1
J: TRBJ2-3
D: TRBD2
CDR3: CSVGLAGGQSQYF
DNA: TGCAGCGTGGGACTAGCGGGGGGGCAATCGCAGTATTTT

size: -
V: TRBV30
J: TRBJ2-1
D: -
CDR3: CAWSRDTYNEQFF
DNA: TGTGCCTGGAGCCGGGACACTTACAATGAGCAGTTCTTC

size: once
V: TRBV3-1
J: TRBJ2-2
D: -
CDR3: CASNQKLVHTGELFF
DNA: TGTGCCAGCAATCAGAAATTGGTTCACACCGGGGAGCTGTTTTTT

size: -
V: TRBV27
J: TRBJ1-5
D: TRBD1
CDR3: CASSFHRGEPQHF
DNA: TGTGCCAGCAGTTTCCACAGGGGCGAGCCCCAGCATTTT

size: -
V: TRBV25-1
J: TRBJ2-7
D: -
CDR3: CASRCYEQYF
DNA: TGTGCCAGCAGGTGCTACGAGCAGTACTTC